What follows describes a single TCR beta chain. The sample is drawn from a study of graft-versus-host responses after intestinal transplantation. Repertoires were generated with immunoSEQ multiplex PCR, while TCRdb's copy carries only in-frame clones and drops some. This table holds 40,000 or so clones, 85% to 95% found once. The germline V and J ends were trimmed by 5 bases and 8 bases, with 12 bases remaining between them. From germline, CDR1 is DFQATT and CDR2 SNEGSKA (reference sequence). The CDR3 is 11 residues long. The chain is built from TRBV20-1 and TRBJ1-1; possible D gene TRBD1, 5 bases. The source material was PBMCs, sampled less than 750 days after intestinal transplantation. The sequence was collected from a human patient who received an intestinal transplant, so some T cells may come from the graft donor. The CDR3 nucleotides are TGCAGTGCTCTAGGGACCGCAGAAGCTTTCTTT. This codes for CSALGTAEAFF.